The rows below give T cell receptor beta chains drawn from one sample of a study of T cells in Graves' hyperthyroidism and ophthalmopathy. MiXCR, applied by TCRdb to the multiplex PCR reads, yields one record per CDR3 protein. The sample carries approximately 610,000 distinct CDR3 sequences, roughly 14% recorded once. The sequenced sample consisted of blood. Source of these receptors: a woman aged 40 to 50 with Graves' ophthalmopathy. Both conserved end residues are part of each CDR3. The order of the fields is CDR3 DNA, CDR3 protein, clone size, D gene, V gene, J gene. A D gene is named only where the DNA matches it firmly. Size values are once, few and many counts, or a class for expanded clones, and some rows have none.

cdr3_nt: TGTGCCAGTAGTACCGGAATGGGCTACACCTTC
cdr3_aa: CASSTGMGYTF
clone_size: many
d_call: .
v_call: TRBV19
j_call: TRBJ1-2

cdr3_nt: TGTGCCTGGAGCAGTAGGCGCCAAAATCAGCCCCAGCATTTT
cdr3_aa: CAWSSRRQNQPQHF
clone_size: many
d_call: .
v_call: TRBV30
j_call: TRBJ1-5

cdr3_nt: TGTGCCTGGAGTGGATACTACGAGCAGTACTTC
cdr3_aa: CAWSGYYEQYF
clone_size: many
d_call: .
v_call: TRBV30
j_call: TRBJ2-7

cdr3_nt: TGTGCCAGCAGCCACACAGGGCTCGCTAACTATGGCTACACCTTC
cdr3_aa: CASSHTGLANYGYTF
clone_size: many
d_call: .
v_call: TRBV28
j_call: TRBJ1-2

cdr3_nt: TGTGCCAGCAGTTACGACCTAGACGGGACCGGGGAGCTGTTTTTT
cdr3_aa: CASSYDLDGTGELFF
clone_size: many
d_call: .
v_call: TRBV6-5
j_call: TRBJ2-2

cdr3_nt: TGCGCCAGCAGCCAAGATCGGGGACAGGGTAGAAACACCATATATTTT
cdr3_aa: CASSQDRGQGRNTIYF
clone_size: few
d_call: TRBD1
v_call: TRBV4-3
j_call: TRBJ1-3

cdr3_nt: TGTGCCAGCAGTTACTCCCTAGCGTCCATGGGGACCCAGTACTTC
cdr3_aa: CASSYSLASMGTQYF
clone_size: .
d_call: .
v_call: TRBV6-5
j_call: TRBJ2-5

cdr3_nt: TGTGCCTGGAGTGGTCTAGTACAAGAGACCCAGTACTTC
cdr3_aa: CAWSGLVQETQYF
clone_size: many
d_call: .
v_call: TRBV30
j_call: TRBJ2-5

cdr3_nt: TGTGCCAGCAGTTTGACTAGCTCAGTCGGGACCGGGGAGCTGTTTTTT
cdr3_aa: CASSLTSSVGTGELFF
clone_size: .
d_call: TRBD2
v_call: TRBV28
j_call: TRBJ2-2

cdr3_nt: TGTGCCAGCAGCCCTCTAGGTGATGTAGAGACCCAGTACTTC
cdr3_aa: CASSPLGDVETQYF
clone_size: many
d_call: .
v_call: TRBV11-2
j_call: TRBJ2-5

cdr3_nt: TGCAGCGTTGAAGTAGGGGGCTCCTACGAGCAGTACTTC
cdr3_aa: CSVEVGGSYEQYF
clone_size: many
d_call: .
v_call: TRBV29-1
j_call: TRBJ2-7

cdr3_nt: TGTGCCAGCAGTAAGCTAGGCGGGGCCAACGTCCTGACTTTC
cdr3_aa: CASSKLGGANVLTF
clone_size: few
d_call: .
v_call: TRBV27
j_call: TRBJ2-6

cdr3_nt: TGTGCCAGCAGTTACCCGAGGGGCCTAAGGAACTACGAGCAGTACTTC
cdr3_aa: CASSYPRGLRNYEQYF
clone_size: many
d_call: .
v_call: TRBV6-2/TRBV6-3
j_call: TRBJ2-7

cdr3_nt: TGTGCCATTCTGACCGGGAATTGGGGCTACACCTTC
cdr3_aa: CAILTGNWGYTF
clone_size: .
d_call: .
v_call: TRBV6-2/TRBV6-3
j_call: TRBJ1-2

cdr3_nt: TGTGCCAGCAAGGTTCATACTGCGGGCGCCGGGGAGCTGTTTTTT
cdr3_aa: CASKVHTAGAGELFF
clone_size: many
d_call: .
v_call: TRBV6-1
j_call: TRBJ2-2